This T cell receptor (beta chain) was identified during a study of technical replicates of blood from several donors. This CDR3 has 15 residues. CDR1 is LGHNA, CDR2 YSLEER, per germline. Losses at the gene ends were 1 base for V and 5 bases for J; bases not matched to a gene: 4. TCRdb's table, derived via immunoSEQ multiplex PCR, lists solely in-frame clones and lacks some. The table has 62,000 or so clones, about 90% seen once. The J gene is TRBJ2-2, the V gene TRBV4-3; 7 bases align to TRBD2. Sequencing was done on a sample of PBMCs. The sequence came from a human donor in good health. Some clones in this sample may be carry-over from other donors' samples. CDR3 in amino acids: CASSQGPGGTGELFF. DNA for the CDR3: TGCGCCAGCAGCCAAGGTCCGGGAGGAACCGGGGAGCTGTTTTTT.